This paragraph covers one T cell receptor (beta chain) sequence. Its antigen is undetermined. The data belong to a study of cytomegalovirus exposure and HLA in healthy donors. Whole-study findings and limits: Cytomegalovirus association was listed for 164 TCR beta chains. About 90% or about 30% of the time was how often most TCR beta V segments were productive, according to an earlier analysis.

Trimming cost V 3 bases and J 0 bases, with 9 bases left between them. The CDR3 covers 14 residues. Germline V gene sequence: CDR1 MNHEY, CDR2 SMNVEV (reference sequence). PCR employed 60 Vbeta and 13 Jbeta primers. The repertoire was sequenced with immunoSEQ multiplex PCR; TCRdb's copy has only in-frame clones and lacks some. The table shows under 150,000 clones, with around 70% occurring only once. The sequencing input was PBMCs. The chain combines TRBV27 with TRBJ2-7; a possible D gene is TRBD1 (5 bases). This TCR was sampled from a human donor in good health. The CDR3 reads CASSFGQSSYEQYF. Written as DNA, the CDR3 is TGTGCCAGCAGTTTCGGACAAAGCTCCTACGAGCAGTACTTC.